This record concerns one TCR beta chain sequence. The ends were cut back, 1 base at V and 3 bases at J, with 9 bases in the middle. The CDR3 extends over 15 amino acids. Looked up from germline, CDR1 is LNHNV and CDR2 is YYDKDF (reference sequence). Sequencing was done on patients that had shown CD8+CD57+ cell expansion by flow cytometry. Researchers used genomic DNA as the template to profile TCR beta VDJ and CDR3. TCRdb fed the reads into MiXCR, producing one record per CDR3 protein. The table records around 200,000 distinct CDR3 sequences, approximately 48% of them present only once. This sample was taken from a study of CD8+CD57+ T cells in acquired aplastic anemia.

This chain uses TRBV15 with TRBJ2-2; D perhaps matches TRBD1 (5 bases). This clonotype was obtained from a human donor with aplastic anemia. Sequenced: sorted CD4+, CD8+, or CD8+CD57+ T cells (not recorded which) from PBMCs. The CDR3 here is CATSRGDSDTGELFF. The CDR3 DNA is TGTGCCACCAGCAGAGGAGACAGCGACACCGGGGAGCTGTTTTTT.